Shown below are 21 T cell receptor beta chains from a single sample sequenced in a study of beta chain features in type 1 diabetes. As every portion of the isolated RNA was reverse transcribed, the sequencing read expressed TCRB transcripts. The protocol was immunoSEQ multiplex PCR, while the TCRdb copy is restricted to in-frame clones and leaves out a portion. Seen here are under 450,000 clones, 14% observed once, and the top ten hold around 0.035%. Sequencing was done on a sample of naive CD4+ T cells from blood. These receptors were collected from a man in his thirties or forties in good health.

The chain is built from TRBV14 and TRBJ2-2; D call uncertain. Per germline, CDR1 SGHDN and CDR2 FVKESK. Between the trimmed V and J ends, which lost 0 bases and 3 bases, there was a span of 11 bases. This CDR3 has 16 residues. The CDR3 DNA follows: TGTGCCAGCAGCCAAGAAACTCCTCTTGACACCGGGGAGCTGTTTTTT. Protein sequence: CASSQETPLDTGELFF. Variable domain in full (rest from reference TRBV14 and TRBJ2-2): EAGVTQFPSHSVIEKGQTVTLRCDPISGHDNLYWYRRVMGKEIKFLLHFVKESKQDESGMPNNRFLAERTGGTYSTLKVQPAELEDSGVYFCASSQETPLDTGELFFGEGSRLTVL.

This clone was counted once. This sequence joins TRBV20-1 and TRBJ2-7; no clear D. CDR3 length equals 11 residues. V lost 2 bases to trimming and J lost 6 bases, with 8 bases between them. In germline, CDR1 is DFQATT, CDR2 SNEGSKA (reference sequence). CDR3 region: CSARLFGEQYV. CDR3 DNA sequence: TGCAGTGCTAGATTATTCGGCGAGCAGTACGTC.

This clone was seen only a few times. The V and J genes are TRBV9 and TRBJ2-5; TRBD2 is a possible D gene (6 bases). The CDR3 has 15 residues. The germline V gene encodes CDR1 SGDLS and CDR2 YYNGEE. V lost 0 bases and J lost 4, with 13 bases in between. The CDR3 sequence is CASSVAASAAETQYF. As DNA, the CDR3 is TGTGCCAGCAGCGTAGCGGCTAGCGCGGCAGAGACCCAGTACTTC. Together with reference TRBV9 and TRBJ2-5, the CDR3 gives the full variable domain: DSGVTQTPKHLITATGQRVTLRCSPRSGDLSVYWYQQSLDQGLQFLIQYYNGEERAKGNILERFSAQQFPDLHSELNLSSLELGDSALYFCASSVAASAAETQYFGPGTRLLVL.

Details on this clone: The sample contains more than one DNA sequence encoding this CDR3. V and J are TRBV10-3 and TRBJ1-2; D is unresolved. The V gene's germline CDR1 is ENHRY and CDR2 SYGVKD. This CDR3 has 12 residues. V gave up 3 bases and J gave up 7 bases, with 9 bases separating them. Here the CDR3 DNA reads TGTGCCATCAGTGATCGCGATGGTGGCTACACCTTC. It encodes CAISDRDGGYTF.

This clone has only a few counts. The V and J genes are TRBV29-1 and TRBJ2-3, with 9 bases fitting TRBD2. The CDR3 covers 15 residues. Trimming at V came to 6 bases and at J to 1 base, leaving 8 bases not matched to a gene. Germline V gene data show CDR1 as SQVTM and CDR2 as ANQGSEA. DNA for the CDR3: TGCAGCGTCCGAGGGTCTAGCGGGGGCACAGATACGCAGTATTTT. It translates to CSVRGSSGGTDTQYF.

A few counts support this clone. CDR3 loop: CASSREVGVSTQYF. As DNA, the CDR3 is TGTGCCAGCAGCAGGGAGGTGGGGGTGTCAACCCAGTACTTC. V is TRBV9 and J is TRBJ2-5; D is possibly TRBD2 (6 bases). The CDR3 spans 14 residues. Germline V gene lookup returns CDR1 SGDLS and CDR2 YYNGEE. V shed 4 bases and J shed 8 bases, with 18 bases lying between them. Full variable domain (rest looked up from reference TRBV9 and TRBJ2-5): DSGVTQTPKHLITATGQRVTLRCSPRSGDLSVYWYQQSLDQGLQFLIQYYNGEERAKGNILERFSAQQFPDLHSELNLSSLELGDSALYFCASSREVGVSTQYFGPGTRLLVL.

The rearrangement uses TRBV5-4 and TRBJ2-5; 11 nucleotides agree with TRBD2. V was pared by 4 bases and J by 1 base, with 3 bases of the junction left unmatched. CDR1 and CDR2 (germline): SGHNT, YYREEE (reference sequence). This CDR3 spans 15 amino acids. CDR3 in amino acids: CASSAGLAVQETQYF. In nucleotides, the CDR3 is TGTGCCAGCAGCGCGGGACTAGCGGTCCAAGAGACCCAGTACTTC. Full variable domain (outside the CDR3, taken from reference TRBV5-4 and TRBJ2-5): ETGVTQSPTHLIKTRGQQVTLRCSSQSGHNTVSWYQQALGQGPQFIFQYYREEENGRGNFPPRFSGLQFPNYSSELNVNALELDDSALYLCASSAGLAVQETQYFGPGTRLLVL.

The rearrangement joins TRBV5-6 to TRBJ2-7; D perhaps matches TRBD1 (5 bases). The CDR3 length is 16 residues. Germline V CDR1 and CDR2: SGHDT, YYEEEE. V lost 1 base to trimming and J lost 3 bases, with 17 bases between them. As DNA, the CDR3 is TGTGCCAGCAGCTTGAAAGGGGCAGGATTAAGCTACGAGCAGTACTTC. Translation: CASSLKGAGLSYEQYF. Drawing the rest from reference TRBV5-6 and TRBJ2-7, the complete variable domain is DAGVTQSPTHLIKTRGQQVTLRCSPKSGHDTVSWYQQALGQGPQFIFQYYEEEERQRGNFPDRFSGHQFPNYSSELNVNALLLGDSALYLCASSLKGAGLSYEQYFGPGTRLTVT.

This clone was counted a few times. This chain uses TRBV4-3 with TRBJ1-1; D perhaps matches TRBD1 (5 bases). This CDR3 has 14 amino acids. Trimming cost V 4 bases and J 6 bases, with 15 bases left between them. Germline lookup yields CDR1 LGHNA and CDR2 YSLEER. This CDR3 reads CASSLIPGLAEAFF. CDR3 in DNA: TGCGCCAGCAGCCTAATACCAGGGTTGGCTGAAGCTTTCTTT.

V and J are TRBV7-2 and TRBJ2-5, with 9 positions matching TRBD2. Germline loops: CDR1 SGHTA, CDR2 FQGNSA. The CDR3 has 15 amino acids. The V segment lost 1 base and the J segment 3 bases; nucleotides outside the gene matches: 3. The chain's CDR3 is CASSLEPSGKETQYF. The CDR3 DNA is TGTGCCAGCAGCTTAGAACCTAGCGGGAAAGAGACCCAGTACTTC. The complete variable domain, with remaining parts taken from reference TRBV7-2 and TRBJ2-5, reads GAGVSQSPSNKVTEKGKDVELRCDPISGHTALYWYRQSLGQGLEFLIYFQGNSAPDKSGLPSDRFSAERTGGSVSTLTIQRTQQEDSAVYLCASSLEPSGKETQYFGPGTRLLVL.

This clone showed up just once. The V gene is TRBV30, the J gene TRBJ2-1; D perhaps matches TRBD1 (6 bases). The CDR3 length is 16 residues. Trimming stripped 4 bases from V and 4 bases from J, with 20 bases between. The germline V gene has CDR1 GTSNPN and CDR2 SVGIG (reference sequence). CDR3 in amino acids: CAWNIYPRDKYNEQFF. The CDR3 DNA reads as TGTGCCTGGAACATCTACCCCCGGGACAAATACAATGAGCAGTTCTTC.

This clone was observed at least ten times. The chain has TRBV29-1 and TRBJ2-2; 10 nucleotides match TRBD2. The CDR3 sequence is 14 residues long. Unmatched junction bases numbered 1, after V lost 1 base and J lost 5 bases. CDR1 and CDR2 from the germline V gene are SQVTM and ANQGSEA. CDR3 coding DNA: TGCAGCGTTGAAGGTAGCGGGAGGACCGGGGAGCTGTTTTTT. As protein: CSVEGSGRTGELFF.

This clone was picked up a small number of times. V usage is TRBV9 and J usage is TRBJ2-2, with D hard to call. V lost 0 bases, J lost 5 bases, and 5 bases lay in between. The CDR3 covers 13 residues. Germline values: CDR1 SGDLS, CDR2 YYNGEE. Here the CDR3 DNA reads TGTGCCAGCAGCGTAGGTCGAACCGGGGAGCTGTTTTTT. Its translation is CASSVGRTGELFF. Looking up the rest from reference TRBV9 and TRBJ2-2 gives the full variable domain: DSGVTQTPKHLITATGQRVTLRCSPRSGDLSVYWYQQSLDQGLQFLIQYYNGEERAKGNILERFSAQQFPDLHSELNLSSLELGDSALYFCASSVGRTGELFFGEGSRLTVL.

This rearrangement joins TRBV5-4 to TRBJ1-2; 10 nucleotides match TRBD1. This CDR3 spans 14 amino acids. Germline V gene sequence: CDR1 SGHNT, CDR2 YYREEE (reference sequence). V lost 6 bases to trimming and J lost 3 bases; unmatched junction nucleotides: 5. CDR3 nucleotide sequence: TGTGCCAGCACTTGGGACAGGGGCGACTATGGCTACACCTTC. Translation gives CASTWDRGDYGYTF.

The chain couples TRBV30 to TRBJ2-1; no clear D. This CDR3 spans 12 amino acids. Trimming stripped 5 bases from V and 2 bases from J, with 7 bases between. Germline CDR1 GTSNPN, CDR2 SVGIG (reference sequence). DNA of the CDR3: TGTGCCTGGGGGGATACCTACAATGAGCAGTTCTTC. This codes for CAWGDTYNEQFF.

The V call is TRBV15, the J call TRBJ2-5, with D unresolved. The CDR3 runs to 17 residues. Germline V CDR1 and CDR2: LNHNV, YYDKDF (reference sequence). The V gene lost 3 bases and the J gene lost 0 bases, with 17 bases spanning the gap. The CDR3: CATSSHRKNKYQETQYF. In DNA, the CDR3 is TGTGCCACCAGCAGCCATAGGAAGAACAAGTACCAAGAGACCCAGTACTTC.

The chain is built from TRBV27 and TRBJ2-4; no firm D call. The V and J ends lost 8 bases and 6 bases respectively, with 17 bases between them. Per germline, CDR1 MNHEY and CDR2 SMNVEV (reference sequence). CDR3 length equals 14 residues. CDR3 sequence reads: CASSVSVSGNIQYF. CDR3 nucleotides: TGTGCCAGCTCAGTTTCTGTTTCCGGAAACATTCAGTACTTC.

The J gene is TRBJ2-3, the V gene TRBV11-2; D call uncertain. Deletions cut 5 bases from V and 2 bases from J, with 11 bases between. The CDR3 sequence is 14 residues long. Per germline, CDR1 SGHAT and CDR2 FQNNGV. CDR3 amino acids: CASSPSGLTDTQYF. The CDR3 DNA sequence: TGTGCCAGCAGCCCCTCGGGCCTCACAGATACGCAGTATTTT.

The V call is TRBV1, the J call TRBJ2-4. TRBV1 is an annotated pseudogene. CDR3 length: 17 residues. This CDR3 is CTSSQDGIVRAKNIQYF. DNA of the CDR3: TGCACCAGCAGCCAAGATGGAATAGTACGCGCCAAAAACATTCAGTACTTC.

This clone was recorded a few times. V usage is TRBV10-2 and J usage is TRBJ2-7; D is tentatively TRBD1 or TRBD2 (5 bases each). Germline lookup yields CDR1 WSHSY and CDR2 SAAADI. This CDR3 is built from 15 residues. V lost 6 bases to trimming and J lost 3 bases, with 18 bases between them. In DNA, the CDR3 is TGCGCCAGCAGGGCCCGAGGGCAGGGATACTACGAGCAGTACTTC. It codes for CASRARGQGYYEQYF.

This clone was counted a few times. The CDR3 nucleotides read TGTGCCAGCAGCCAAGGGGGCCTTGGTGTCCAGTACTTC. Amino acids: CASSQGGLGVQYF. The chain is built from TRBV7-6 and TRBJ2-5; 7 nucleotides match TRBD1. The CDR3 extends over 13 amino acids. V lost 5 bases, J lost 10 bases, and 10 bases stayed unmatched. CDR1 SGHVS and CDR2 FNYEAQ come from the germline V gene.